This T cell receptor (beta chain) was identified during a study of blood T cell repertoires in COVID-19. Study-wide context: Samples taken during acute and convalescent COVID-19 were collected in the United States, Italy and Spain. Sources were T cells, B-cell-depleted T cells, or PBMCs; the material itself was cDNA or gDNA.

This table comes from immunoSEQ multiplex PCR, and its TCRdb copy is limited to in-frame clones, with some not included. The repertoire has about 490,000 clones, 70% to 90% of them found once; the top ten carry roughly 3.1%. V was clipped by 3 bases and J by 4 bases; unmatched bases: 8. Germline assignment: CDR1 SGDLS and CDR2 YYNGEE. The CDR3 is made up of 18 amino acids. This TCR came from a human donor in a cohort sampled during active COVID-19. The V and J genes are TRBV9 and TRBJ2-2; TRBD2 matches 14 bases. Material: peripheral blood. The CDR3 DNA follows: TGTGCCAGCAGCGCCATCGGGACTAGCGGGAGATTCACCGGGGAGCTGTTTTTT. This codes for CASSAIGTSGRFTGELFF.